The clone carrying this T cell receptor beta chain showed up just a few times. Its antigen is undetermined. 5'RACE primed from the constant segment yielded TCR alpha and TCR beta cDNA libraries bearing sample barcodes and UMIs. TCRdb re-called the 5' RACE reads through MiXCR, storing one row per CDR3 protein. The top ten clones hold 9% to 15% of a sample with about 470,000 distinct CDR3 sequences, 18% of them seen once. The data were obtained in a study of T-cell memory formation after mild COVID-19. Study-wide points: Clones which contracted sat mainly in CM and EM if CD4+, and in EMRA if CD8+.

This clonotype was obtained from an adult woman who had mild COVID-19 (a few samples of this study predate the infection). Cell type and time point are not known. What was sequenced was PBMCs or a T cell subset sorted from them (not recorded which).

CDR3 residues: CASSQLPPSGLTNTGELFF. As DNA, the CDR3 is TGCGCCAGCAGCCAATTGCCTCCTAGCGGGCTAACGAACACCGGGGAGCTGTTTTTT. The gene calls are TRBV4-3 and TRBJ2-2; the match to TRBD2 covers 8 bases. V gave up 2 bases and J gave up 0 bases; unmatched junction bases: 11. CDR1 LGHNA and CDR2 YSLEER come from the germline V gene. The CDR3 totals 19 residues.